These T cell receptor beta chains were read from a single sample in a study of OX40 agonist ivuxolimab in advanced cancers. Clones were sequenced by immunoSEQ multiplex PCR, and TCRdb holds only the in-frame ones, with some missing. Here the sample spans approximately 89,000 clones, 90% to 95% being singletons. The specimen comprised CD4+ or CD8+ T cells sorted from blood, sampled in a trial of the OX40 agonist ivuxolimab. The receptor source for this set is an adult with an advanced solid tumor such as melanoma, head and neck, liver or kidney cancer. Each CDR3 is given with its conserved first and last residue. Each record gives: J gene, V gene, D gene, clone size, CDR3 protein, CDR3 DNA. The D gene is left open where the match is weak. Not all rows give a size; the values are once, few, many and, for expanded clones, a class.

TRBJ2-3 | TRBV10-3 | - | - | CAISESSDTQYF | TGTGCCATCAGTGAGTCGTCAGATACGCAGTATTTT
TRBJ1-2 | TRBV5-4 | - | - | CASSLAIGNYGYTF | TGTGCCAGCAGCTTAGCCATAGGGAACTATGGCTACACCTTC
TRBJ2-3 | TRBV7-2 | - | - | CASSLGGRSTDTQYF | TGTGCCAGCAGCTTGGGCGGGCGCAGCACAGATACGCAGTATTTT
TRBJ2-7 | TRBV2 | - | - | CASSVSEQYF | TGTGCCAGCAGTGTGAGTGAGCAGTACTTC
TRBJ2-5 | TRBV7-7 | TRBD1 | - | CASSLGQGAGETQYF | TGTGCTAGCAGCTTAGGACAGGGGGCTGGAGAGACCCAGTACTTC
TRBJ2-3 | TRBV19 | - | - | CASSISLLDTQYF | TGTGCCAGTAGTATTAGCTTACTGGATACGCAGTATTTT
TRBJ1-1 | TRBV27 | - | once | CASSSLGGSGTEAFF | TGTGCCAGCAGCTCGCTTGGTGGGTCGGGCACTGAAGCTTTCTTT
TRBJ2-3 | TRBV6-6 | - | - | CASRKEGTDTQYF | TGTGCCAGCAGGAAGGAGGGCACAGATACGCAGTATTTT
TRBJ2-5 | TRBV6-1 | - | - | CASRKPDGSGTQYF | TGTGCCAGCAGGAAGCCCGACGGGTCCGGGACCCAGTACTTC
TRBJ2-7 | TRBV6-1 | TRBD1 | - | CASIARDRAFDEQYF | TGTGCCAGCATAGCGCGGGACAGGGCATTCGACGAGCAGTACTTC
TRBJ1-4 | TRBV11-2 | - | - | CASSPETGEVEKLFF | TGTGCCAGCAGCCCCGAAACAGGAGAAGTCGAAAAACTGTTTTTT
TRBJ1-5 | TRBV19 | - | - | CASSGTGGSNQPQHF | TGTGCCAGTAGTGGCACAGGAGGAAGCAATCAGCCCCAGCATTTT
TRBJ2-2 | TRBV11-3 | - | few | CASSVGGNTGELFF | TGTGCCAGCAGTGTGGGGGGGAACACCGGGGAGCTGTTTTTT
TRBJ1-1 | TRBV6-6 | TRBD1 | - | CASSYPQGAAEAFF | TGTGCCAGCAGTTACCCCCAGGGGGCCGCTGAAGCTTTCTTT
TRBJ2-2 | TRBV9 | TRBD1 | - | CASSQGQHTGELFF | TGTGCCAGCAGCCAGGGACAGCACACCGGGGAGCTGTTTTTT
TRBJ1-1 | TRBV19 | - | - | CASSIQGLNTEAFF | TGTGCCAGTAGTATTCAGGGGCTGAACACTGAAGCTTTCTTT
TRBJ1-2 | TRBV6-6 | TRBD1 | - | CASRDRDGYGYTF | TGTGCCTCCCGGGACAGGGACGGCTATGGCTACACCTTC
TRBJ2-1 | TRBV6-6 | TRBD2 | - | CASSQGLAYNEQFF | TGTGCCAGCAGCCAGGGACTAGCCTACAATGAGCAGTTCTTC
TRBJ1-4 | TRBV7-9 | - | - | CASSAPGGEKLFF | TGTGCCAGCAGCGCCCCGGGGGGGGAAAAACTGTTTTTT
TRBJ1-4 | TRBV7-9 | - | - | CASSSTGSSEKLFF | TGTGCCAGCAGCTCAACAGGGTCGAGTGAAAAACTGTTTTTT
TRBJ1-2 | TRBV11-2 | TRBD1 | - | CASSPLQGYYGYTF | TGTGCCAGCAGCCCTCTACAGGGGTACTATGGCTACACCTTC
TRBJ2-1 | TRBV7-2 | - | - | CASSFEVGEQFF | TGTGCCAGCAGCTTTGAGGTAGGTGAGCAGTTCTTC
TRBJ2-5 | TRBV18 | - | - | CASSPLRSQETQYF | TGTGCCAGCTCACCGCTCCGGAGCCAAGAGACCCAGTACTTC
TRBJ2-1 | TRBV19 | - | - | CATIMREDPLNEQFF | TGTGCCACCATAATGCGGGAAGACCCTCTAAATGAGCAGTTCTTC
TRBJ1-5 | TRBV6-7 | - | - | CASSYSRTFPQHF | TGTGCCAGCAGTTACAGCAGGACTTTTCCCCAGCATTTT
TRBJ1-2 | TRBV10-3 | TRBD1 | many | CAIRGQGDYGYTF | TGTGCCATCAGGGGACAGGGGGACTATGGCTACACCTTC
TRBJ2-1 | TRBV29-1 | - | - | CSPENEQFF | TGCAGCCCGGAAAATGAGCAGTTCTTC
TRBJ2-1 | TRBV19 | - | - | CASSLPGTPYQFF | TGTGCCAGTAGTCTACCCGGGACGCCTTACCAGTTCTTC
TRBJ2-1 | TRBV6-4 | - | - | CASSLGLALSDEQFF | TGTGCCAGCAGTCTCGGACTGGCCCTTTCGGATGAGCAGTTCTTC
TRBJ2-1 | TRBV11-3 | - | - | CASSFVIGYNEQFF | TGTGCCAGCAGCTTCGTGATAGGGTACAATGAGCAGTTCTTC
TRBJ1-2 | TRBV6-1 | - | - | CASSDSPYGYTF | TGTGCCAGCAGTGATTCTCCCTATGGCTACACCTTC
TRBJ2-3 | TRBV30 | - | - | CAERRGGRDTQYF | TGTGCCGAAAGAAGGGGAGGAAGAGATACGCAGTATTTT
TRBJ1-5 | TRBV28 | - | - | CASISPPIIGNQHF | TGTGCCAGCATCTCTCCTCCCATCATAGGAAACCAGCATTTT
TRBJ1-2 | TRBV5-4 | - | - | CASSFLQGNYGYTF | TGTGCCAGCAGCTTTTTGCAGGGCAACTATGGCTACACCTTC
TRBJ2-3 | TRBV7-9 | - | - | CASSSPRLASDTQYF | TGTGCCAGCAGCTCGCCCCGGTTAGCCTCAGATACGCAGTATTTT
TRBJ2-3 | TRBV5-1 | TRBD1 | - | CASSDLQGAGDTQYF | TGCGCCAGCAGCGACTTACAGGGGGCCGGGGATACGCAGTATTTT
TRBJ2-1 | TRBV28 | - | - | CASIPGGRPNEQFF | TGTGCCAGCATCCCTGGCGGCCGTCCCAATGAGCAGTTCTTC
TRBJ2-6 | TRBV5-1 | - | few | CASSLAGSSGANVLTF | TGCGCCAGCAGCTTGGCAGGAAGCTCTGGGGCCAACGTCCTGACTTTC
TRBJ1-1 | TRBV2 | - | - | CASSFEEMGAFF | TGTGCCAGCAGTTTCGAGGAAATGGGGGCTTTCTTT
TRBJ2-3 | TRBV7-2 | TRBD2 | - | CASSLTVAGGGTDTQYF | TGTGCCAGCAGCCTTACCGTAGCGGGAGGGGGCACAGATACGCAGTATTTT
TRBJ2-7 | TRBV7-2 | - | - | CASSSPTSYEQYF | TGTGCCAGCAGCTCCCCAACATCTTACGAGCAGTACTTC
TRBJ2-2 | TRBV29-1 | - | once | CPSLAGELFF | TGCCCCTCCCTAGCCGGGGAGCTGTTTTTT
TRBJ2-1 | TRBV5-1 | TRBD1 | - | CASSPDRGDNEQFF | TGCGCCAGCAGCCCGGACAGGGGGGATAATGAGCAGTTCTTC
TRBJ2-1 | TRBV29-1 | - | - | CSVEENGNEQFF | TGCAGCGTTGAAGAGAATGGTAATGAGCAGTTCTTC
TRBJ1-1 | TRBV19 | TRBD1 | - | CASSRLQGAAEAFF | TGTGCCAGTAGTCGACTACAGGGGGCGGCTGAAGCTTTCTTT
TRBJ1-3 | TRBV29-1 | - | - | CSVNLGAPGNTIYF | TGCAGCGTTAACCTGGGGGCTCCAGGAAACACCATATATTTT
TRBJ1-4 | TRBV30 | - | - | CAWSILATNEKLFF | TGTGCCTGGAGCATCCTTGCAACTAATGAAAAACTGTTTTTT
TRBJ2-2 | TRBV5-6 | - | - | CASSWQQDMGGTGELFF | TGTGCCAGCAGCTGGCAACAGGACATGGGGGGCACCGGGGAGCTGTTTTTT
TRBJ2-1 | TRBV5-1 | - | - | CASSLEGGTYNEQFF | TGCGCCAGCAGCTTGGAAGGGGGTACCTACAATGAGCAGTTCTTC
TRBJ2-7 | TRBV19 | - | - | CASSFQTASEQYF | TGTGCCAGTAGTTTTCAGACAGCATCAGAGCAGTACTTC
TRBJ2-1 | TRBV28 | - | - | CASRAMRLRFNEQFF | TGTGCCAGCAGAGCCATGAGGCTCCGATTTAATGAGCAGTTCTTC
TRBJ1-2 | TRBV6-1 | - | - | CASSEVGTGGYTF | TGTGCCAGCAGTGAAGTGGGGACGGGAGGCTACACCTTC
TRBJ1-2 | TRBV5-1 | - | - | CASSLGAVGYTF | TGCGCCAGCAGCTTGGGGGCTGTGGGCTACACCTTC
TRBJ2-7 | TRBV2 | - | - | CASSESGYEQYF | TGTGCCAGCAGTGAATCGGGTTACGAGCAGTACTTC
TRBJ2-7 | TRBV28 | - | once | CASRTASSYEQYF | TGTGCCAGCAGGACAGCGAGCTCCTACGAGCAGTACTTC
TRBJ2-1 | TRBV19 | TRBD2 | - | CASGTTASSYNEQFF | TGTGCCAGTGGGACTACTGCCAGCTCCTACAATGAGCAGTTCTTC
TRBJ2-7 | TRBV14 | - | few | CASSFNTGGASYEQYF | TGTGCCAGCAGTTTCAATACTGGGGGAGCATCCTACGAGCAGTACTTC
TRBJ2-1 | TRBV2 | - | once | CASSEWGRVVNEQFF | TGTGCCAGCAGTGAATGGGGCCGAGTTGTCAATGAGCAGTTCTTC
TRBJ1-3 | TRBV7-7 | - | - | CASSSTAGGTIYF | TGTGCTAGCAGCTCGACAGCCGGGGGCACCATATATTTT